The subject of this entry is one T cell receptor beta chain. Its antigen remains unidentified. The input lacks base qualities; no much larger clone sits a single base away. The method was PCR. The data were produced on an Illumina HiSeq 4000. The TCR beta-chain CDR3 region of each patient was profiled by high-throughput sequencing. The paper's processing steps were these. CDR3 differences across clinicopathological groups were used to build a classifier for discriminating distant-metastatic papillary thyroid cancer patients. The Shannon index was used to assess repertoire diversity, and the Morisita-Horn index was used to assess tumor-blood repertoire similarity. Using fastp trimming at Q25 and MiXCR clonotype assembly, TCRdb reanalyzed the public sequencing data and kept in-frame beta chains. The V and J calls here are based on TCRdb, not the publication. The sample table lists about 40,000 clones, about a sixth of them with a count of one. Roughly 9.6% of the sample comes from the top ten.

The data derive from a study of metastatic and nonmetastatic thyroid tumors (dated by TCRdb to 2018 to 2020). A note on the overall study: Repertoires from peripheral blood and from tumor or nodule tissue samples of malignant and benign thyroid patients were compared. What the study reported, not specific to this receptor: In both blood and tumor samples, malignant tumors were reported to have significantly higher TCR beta diversity than benign nodules.

None of the patients had been given any treatment before thyroid surgery. Using T-cell receptor beta sequencing, the study looked back at clinical samples from patients collected from the early 2010s to the late 2010s. Source material: tumor tissue. The source of this sequence is a female donor with papillary thyroid cancer or a benign thyroid nodule (not recorded which). Some clones in this sample may be carry-over from other donors' samples.

CDR3 loop: CAWGAGANTEAFF. The nucleotide sequence is given as TGTGCCTGGGGCGCGGGGGCGAACACTGAAGCTTTCTTT. The chain is made from TRBV30 and TRBJ1-1; the D region possibly corresponds to TRBD1 (6 bases align). For CDR1 and CDR2, the germline V gene (reference sequence) lists GTSNPN and SVGIG. V and J are truncated by 5 bases and 1 base respectively, leaving an intervening sequence of 11 bases. Measured from the cysteine to the phenylalanine, the CDR3 is 13 residues long. Left in the record is the CDR3 DNA by itself, 39 bases read in frame from the first base.